Listed below are T cell receptor beta chains from one sample, sequenced in a study of pediatric ulcerative colitis. Profiling relied on immunoSEQ multiplex PCR, and the TCRdb table lists in-frame clones only, not all of them. Among 20,000 or so clones listed, roughly two thirds were seen once. Source material: gut tissue. These receptors were obtained from a boy between 10 and 17 years old with severe ulcerative colitis. Each CDR3 is given with its conserved first and last residue. D genes are given only for firm matches. Clone size appears in some rows only: once, few, many, or a class for an expanded clone.

j_gene: TRBJ2-7
abundance: NA
v_gene: TRBV18
d_gene: NA
CDR3aa: CASSPLPRLAHEQYF
CDR3nt: TGTGCCAGCTCACCACTCCCGCGCCTAGCTCACGAGCAGTACTTC

j_gene: TRBJ1-1
abundance: NA
v_gene: TRBV19
d_gene: TRBD1
CDR3aa: CASSPRTGATNTEAFF
CDR3nt: TGTGCCAGTAGTCCCCGGACAGGGGCTACGAACACTGAAGCTTTCTTT

j_gene: TRBJ2-2
abundance: NA
v_gene: TRBV6-6
d_gene: NA
CDR3aa: CASSPGLGTGELFF
CDR3nt: TGTGCCAGCAGTCCGGGTTTAGGAACCGGGGAGCTGTTTTTT

j_gene: TRBJ1-1
abundance: few
v_gene: TRBV7-9
d_gene: NA
CDR3aa: CASSPGQNTEAFF
CDR3nt: TGTGCCAGCAGCCCCGGACAGAACACTGAAGCTTTCTTT

j_gene: TRBJ1-6
abundance: few
v_gene: TRBV5-4
d_gene: NA
CDR3aa: CASSPGAGTSSPLHF
CDR3nt: TGTGCCAGCAGCCCCGGGGCAGGGACCAGTTCACCCCTCCACTTT

j_gene: TRBJ2-1
abundance: NA
v_gene: TRBV7-6
d_gene: NA
CDR3aa: CASSAGTSSLEQFF
CDR3nt: TGTGCCAGCAGCGCAGGAACTAGCTCCCTTGAGCAGTTCTTC

j_gene: TRBJ2-7
abundance: once
v_gene: TRBV7-3
d_gene: TRBD1
CDR3aa: CASPSGQGLYEQYF
CDR3nt: TGTGCCAGCCCCTCGGGACAGGGTCTCTACGAGCAGTACTTC

j_gene: TRBJ2-5
abundance: NA
v_gene: TRBV6-5
d_gene: TRBD1
CDR3aa: CASRRRDRGETQYF
CDR3nt: TGTGCCAGCAGACGCCGGGACAGGGGAGAGACCCAGTACTTC

j_gene: TRBJ1-2
abundance: large
v_gene: TRBV7-6
d_gene: TRBD1
CDR3aa: CASSPKTGSPMGYTF
CDR3nt: TGTGCCAGCAGCCCAAAGACAGGGAGTCCCATGGGCTACACCTTC

j_gene: TRBJ1-2
abundance: NA
v_gene: TRBV5-4
d_gene: NA
CDR3aa: CASSSGAGDIYGYTF
CDR3nt: TGTGCCAGCAGCTCAGGGGCAGGAGATATCTATGGCTACACCTTC

j_gene: TRBJ1-1
abundance: few
v_gene: TRBV4-3
d_gene: NA
CDR3aa: CASSQRGADEAFF
CDR3nt: TGCGCCAGCAGCCAGCGAGGGGCGGATGAAGCTTTCTTT

j_gene: TRBJ1-1
abundance: NA
v_gene: TRBV6-5
d_gene: TRBD1
CDR3aa: CASSLPGGTEAFF
CDR3nt: TGTGCCAGCAGTCTCCCAGGGGGGACTGAAGCTTTCTTT

j_gene: TRBJ1-6
abundance: NA
v_gene: TRBV4-3
d_gene: TRBD1
CDR3aa: CASSQQTGGPDSPLHF
CDR3nt: TGCGCCAGCAGCCAGCAGACAGGGGGCCCGGATTCACCCCTCCACTTT

j_gene: TRBJ1-1
abundance: NA
v_gene: TRBV30
d_gene: NA
CDR3aa: CAWSVEGVTEAFF
CDR3nt: TGTGCCTGGAGTGTGGAGGGGGTCACTGAAGCTTTCTTT

j_gene: TRBJ1-2
abundance: few
v_gene: TRBV7-9
d_gene: TRBD1
CDR3aa: CASRTGEDGYTF
CDR3nt: TGTGCCAGCCGGACAGGGGAGGATGGCTACACCTTC

j_gene: TRBJ1-1
abundance: NA
v_gene: TRBV5-1
d_gene: NA
CDR3aa: CASSRTGRGAEAFF
CDR3nt: TGCGCCAGCAGCCGAACTGGACGAGGCGCCGAAGCTTTCTTT

j_gene: TRBJ1-2
abundance: NA
v_gene: TRBV7-9
d_gene: TRBD1
CDR3aa: CASSLTTGELRGYTF
CDR3nt: TGTGCCAGCAGCTTGACTACAGGGGAACTCCGTGGCTACACCTTC

j_gene: TRBJ2-7
abundance: NA
v_gene: TRBV4-2
d_gene: NA
CDR3aa: CASSQRPFNYEQYF
CDR3nt: TGTGCCAGCAGCCAACGACCCTTTAACTACGAGCAGTACTTC

j_gene: TRBJ2-7
abundance: NA
v_gene: TRBV7-6
d_gene: NA
CDR3aa: CASSLGGFGSYEQYF
CDR3nt: TGTGCCAGCAGCTTAGGGGGCTTCGGCTCCTACGAGCAGTACTTC

j_gene: TRBJ2-1
abundance: NA
v_gene: TRBV6-1
d_gene: NA
CDR3aa: CASSVSTTWGEQFF
CDR3nt: TGTGCCAGCAGTGTGAGTACTACATGGGGTGAGCAGTTCTTC

j_gene: TRBJ2-7
abundance: NA
v_gene: TRBV6-5
d_gene: TRBD1
CDR3aa: CASTRQGGTYEQYF
CDR3nt: TGTGCCAGCACCAGACAGGGGGGGACCTACGAGCAGTACTTC

j_gene: TRBJ1-2
abundance: NA
v_gene: TRBV7-2
d_gene: NA
CDR3aa: CASSLALTDSYGYTF
CDR3nt: TGTGCCAGCAGCTTAGCGCTAACGGATTCCTATGGCTACACCTTC

j_gene: TRBJ1-2
abundance: NA
v_gene: TRBV5-6
d_gene: NA
CDR3aa: CASSSPGRLLDGYTF
CDR3nt: TGTGCCAGCAGCTCGCCGGGACGCCTTCTGGATGGCTACACCTTC